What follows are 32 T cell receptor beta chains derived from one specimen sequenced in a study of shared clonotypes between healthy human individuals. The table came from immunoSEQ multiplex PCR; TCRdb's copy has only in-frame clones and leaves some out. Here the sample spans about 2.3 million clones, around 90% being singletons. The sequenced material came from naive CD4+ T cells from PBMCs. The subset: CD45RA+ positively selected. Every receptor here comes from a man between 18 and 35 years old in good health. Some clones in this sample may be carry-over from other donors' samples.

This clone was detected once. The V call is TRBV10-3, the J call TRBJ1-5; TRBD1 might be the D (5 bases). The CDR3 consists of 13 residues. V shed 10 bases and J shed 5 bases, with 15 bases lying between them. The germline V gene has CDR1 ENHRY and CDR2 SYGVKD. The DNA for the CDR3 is TGTGCCACAACGTCGGGGGATTATCAGCCCCAGCATTTT. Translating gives CATTSGDYQPQHF.

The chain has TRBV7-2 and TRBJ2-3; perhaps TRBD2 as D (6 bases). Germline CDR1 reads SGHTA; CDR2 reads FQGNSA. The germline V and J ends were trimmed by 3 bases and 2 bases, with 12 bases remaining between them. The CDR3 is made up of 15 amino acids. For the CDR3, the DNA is TGTGCCAGCAGCTTTTTGGGGAGGTCCACAGATACGCAGTATTTT. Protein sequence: CASSFLGRSTDTQYF.

In DNA, the CDR3 is TGTGCCAGCAGTTTAACAGCGACGGGGGCTTTCTTT. This codes for CASSLTATGAFF. The chain employs TRBV6-5 and TRBJ1-1; D remains unclear. Looked up from germline, CDR1 is MNHEY and CDR2 is SVGAGI. V dropped 4 bases and J dropped 11 bases, with 14 bases sitting between them. The CDR3 extends over 12 amino acids.

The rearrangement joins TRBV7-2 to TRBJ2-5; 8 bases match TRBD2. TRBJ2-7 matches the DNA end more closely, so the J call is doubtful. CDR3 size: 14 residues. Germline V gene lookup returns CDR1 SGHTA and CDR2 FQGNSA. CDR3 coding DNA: TGTGCCACCAGTAGCGGGACTACCCCCTACGAGCAGTACTTC. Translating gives CATSSGTTPYEQYF.

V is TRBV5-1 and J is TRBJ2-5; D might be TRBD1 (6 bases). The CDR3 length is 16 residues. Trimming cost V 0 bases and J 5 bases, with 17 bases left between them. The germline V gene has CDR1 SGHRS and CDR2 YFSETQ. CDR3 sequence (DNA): TGCGCCAGCAGCTTGGCTATGACAGGACAAGCTGAGACCCAGTACTTC. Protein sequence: CASSLAMTGQAETQYF. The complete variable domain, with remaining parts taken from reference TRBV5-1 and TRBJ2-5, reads KAGVTQTPRYLIKTRGQQVTLSCSPISGHRSVSWYQQTPGQGLQFLFEYFSETQRNKGNFPGRFSGRQFSNSRSEMNVSTLELGDSALYLCASSLAMTGQAETQYFGPGTRLLVL.

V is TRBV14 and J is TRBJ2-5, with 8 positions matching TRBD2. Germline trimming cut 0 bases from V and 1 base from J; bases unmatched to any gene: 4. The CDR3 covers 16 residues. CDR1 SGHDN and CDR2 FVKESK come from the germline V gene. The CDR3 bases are TGTGCCAGCAGCCAAGAGGAGCGGGAGACCCAAGAGACCCAGTACTTC. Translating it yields CASSQEERETQETQYF.

Here the CDR3 reads CASSEASARTTGELFF. Written as DNA, the CDR3 is TGCGCCAGCAGCGAAGCTAGCGCCCGAACGACCGGGGAGCTGTTTTTT. This chain connects TRBV5-1 to TRBJ2-2, with a tentative D call TRBD2 (6 bases). This CDR3 is 16 amino acids long. Germline CDR1 and CDR2: SGHRS and YFSETQ. V lost 4 bases to trimming and J lost 5 bases, with 18 bases between them. Based on the CDR3 plus reference TRBV5-1 and TRBJ2-2, the full variable domain is KAGVTQTPRYLIKTRGQQVTLSCSPISGHRSVSWYQQTPGQGLQFLFEYFSETQRNKGNFPGRFSGRQFSNSRSEMNVSTLELGDSALYLCASSEASARTTGELFFGEGSRLTVL.

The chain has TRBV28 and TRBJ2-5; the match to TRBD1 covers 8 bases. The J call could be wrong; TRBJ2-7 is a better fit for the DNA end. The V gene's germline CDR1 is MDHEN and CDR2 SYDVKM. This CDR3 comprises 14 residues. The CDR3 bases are TGTGCCAGCAGTCGAGGGCAGGGGGCTTACGAGCAGTACTTC. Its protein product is CASSRGQGAYEQYF.

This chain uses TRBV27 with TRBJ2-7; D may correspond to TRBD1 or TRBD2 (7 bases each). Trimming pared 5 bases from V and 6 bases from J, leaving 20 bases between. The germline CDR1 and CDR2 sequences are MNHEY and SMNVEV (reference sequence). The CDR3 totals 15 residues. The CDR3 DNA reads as TGTGCCAGCAGTAGGGCAGGGGGGGGAAGGGTCGAGCAGTACTTC. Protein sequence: CASSRAGGGRVEQYF.

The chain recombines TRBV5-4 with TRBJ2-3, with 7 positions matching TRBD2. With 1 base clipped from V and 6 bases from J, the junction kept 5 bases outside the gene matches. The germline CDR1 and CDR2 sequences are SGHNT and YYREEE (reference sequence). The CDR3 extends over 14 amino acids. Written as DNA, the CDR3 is TGTGCCAGCAGCTTGCAGCGGGGCGGGGATACGCAGTATTTT. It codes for CASSLQRGGDTQYF. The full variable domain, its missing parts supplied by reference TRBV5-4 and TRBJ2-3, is ETGVTQSPTHLIKTRGQQVTLRCSSQSGHNTVSWYQQALGQGPQFIFQYYREEENGRGNFPPRFSGLQFPNYSSELNVNALELDDSALYLCASSLQRGGDTQYFGPGTRLTVL.

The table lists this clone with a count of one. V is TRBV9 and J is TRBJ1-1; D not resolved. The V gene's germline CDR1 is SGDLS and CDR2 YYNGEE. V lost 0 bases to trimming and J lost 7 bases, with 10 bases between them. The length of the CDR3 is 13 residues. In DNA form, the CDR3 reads TGTGCCAGCAGCGTAGAATTAGGTGGTGAAGCTTTCTTT. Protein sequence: CASSVELGGEAFF.

The CDR3 loop is CASSVGTRETQYF. The CDR3 bases are TGTGCCAGCAGCGTAGGAACAAGAGAGACCCAGTACTTC. The chain combines TRBV9 with TRBJ2-5; no clear D gene. This CDR3 comprises 13 residues. The germline V gene encodes CDR1 SGDLS and CDR2 YYNGEE. The V end lost 0 bases, the J end lost 4 bases, and 7 bases lay between the germline ends.

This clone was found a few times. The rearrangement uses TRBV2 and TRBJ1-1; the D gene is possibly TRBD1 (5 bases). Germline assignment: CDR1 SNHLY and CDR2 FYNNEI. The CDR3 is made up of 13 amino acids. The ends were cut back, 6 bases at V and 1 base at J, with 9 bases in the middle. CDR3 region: CASSRQTNTEAFF. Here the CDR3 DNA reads TGTGCCAGCAGCAGACAGACGAACACTGAAGCTTTCTTT.

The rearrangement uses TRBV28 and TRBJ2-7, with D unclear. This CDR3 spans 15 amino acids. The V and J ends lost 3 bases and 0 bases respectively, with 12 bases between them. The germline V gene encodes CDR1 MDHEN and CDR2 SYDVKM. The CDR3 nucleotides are TGTGCCAGCAGTTTGGTACCAATGAGCTCCTACGAGCAGTACTTC. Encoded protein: CASSLVPMSSYEQYF. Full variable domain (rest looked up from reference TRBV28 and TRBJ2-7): DVKVTQSSRYLVKRTGEKVFLECVQDMDHENMFWYRQDPGLGLRLIYFSYDVKMKEKGDIPEGYSVSREKKERFSLILESASTNQTSMYLCASSLVPMSSYEQYFGPGTRLTVT.

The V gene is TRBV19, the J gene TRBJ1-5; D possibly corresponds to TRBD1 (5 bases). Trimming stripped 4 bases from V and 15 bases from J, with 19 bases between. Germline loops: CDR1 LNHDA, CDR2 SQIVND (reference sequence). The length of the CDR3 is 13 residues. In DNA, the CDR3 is TGTGCCAGTAGTAACGATCCGACAGCCACCCCGCATTTT. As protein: CASSNDPTATPHF.

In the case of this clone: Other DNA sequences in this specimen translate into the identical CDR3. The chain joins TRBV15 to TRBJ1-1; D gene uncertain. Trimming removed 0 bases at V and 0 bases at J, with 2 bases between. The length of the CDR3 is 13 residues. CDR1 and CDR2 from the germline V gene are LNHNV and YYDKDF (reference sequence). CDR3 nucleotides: TGTGCCACCAGCAGAGATGTGAACACTGAAGCTTTCTTT. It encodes CATSRDVNTEAFF.

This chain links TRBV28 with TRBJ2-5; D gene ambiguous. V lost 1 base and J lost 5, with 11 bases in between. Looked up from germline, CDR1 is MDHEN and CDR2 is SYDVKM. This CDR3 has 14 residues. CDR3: CASSLSGETETQYF. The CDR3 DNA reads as TGTGCCAGCAGTTTATCCGGCGAAACGGAGACCCAGTACTTC.

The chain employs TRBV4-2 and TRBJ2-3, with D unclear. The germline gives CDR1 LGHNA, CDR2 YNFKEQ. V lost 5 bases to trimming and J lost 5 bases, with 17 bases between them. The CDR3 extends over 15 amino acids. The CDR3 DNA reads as TGTGCCAGCAGCGAAGCCCCTCTAGAGGTAGATACGCAGTATTTT. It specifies CASSEAPLEVDTQYF.

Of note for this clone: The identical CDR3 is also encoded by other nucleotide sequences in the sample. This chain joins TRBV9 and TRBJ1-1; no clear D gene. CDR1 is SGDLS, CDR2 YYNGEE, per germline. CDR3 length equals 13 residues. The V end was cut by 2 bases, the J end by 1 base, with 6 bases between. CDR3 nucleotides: TGTGCCAGCAGCGTTACTCCGAACACTGAAGCTTTCTTT. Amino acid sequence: CASSVTPNTEAFF. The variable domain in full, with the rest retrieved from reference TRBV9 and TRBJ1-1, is DSGVTQTPKHLITATGQRVTLRCSPRSGDLSVYWYQQSLDQGLQFLIQYYNGEERAKGNILERFSAQQFPDLHSELNLSSLELGDSALYFCASSVTPNTEAFFGQGTRLTVV.

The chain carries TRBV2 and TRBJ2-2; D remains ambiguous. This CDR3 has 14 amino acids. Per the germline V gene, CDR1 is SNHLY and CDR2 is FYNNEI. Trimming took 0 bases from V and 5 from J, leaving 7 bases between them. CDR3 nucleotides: TGTGCCAGCAGTGAAGCCATATTAACCGGGGAGCTGTTTTTT. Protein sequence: CASSEAILTGELFF.

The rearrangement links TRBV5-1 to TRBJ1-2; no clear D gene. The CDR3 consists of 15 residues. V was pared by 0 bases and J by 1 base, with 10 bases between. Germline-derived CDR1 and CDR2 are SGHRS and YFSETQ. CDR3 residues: CASSLVSGNNYGYTF. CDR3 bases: TGCGCCAGCAGCTTGGTCAGCGGGAATAACTATGGCTACACCTTC. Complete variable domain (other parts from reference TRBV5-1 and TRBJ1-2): KAGVTQTPRYLIKTRGQQVTLSCSPISGHRSVSWYQQTPGQGLQFLFEYFSETQRNKGNFPGRFSGRQFSNSRSEMNVSTLELGDSALYLCASSLVSGNNYGYTFGSGTRLTVV.

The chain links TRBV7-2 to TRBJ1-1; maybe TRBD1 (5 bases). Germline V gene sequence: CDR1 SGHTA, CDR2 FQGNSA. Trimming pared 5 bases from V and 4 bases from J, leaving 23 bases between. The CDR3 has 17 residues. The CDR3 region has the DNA TGTGCCAGCAGCAACAACCTCCGGACACTCAGGGCCACTGAAGCTTTCTTT. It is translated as CASSNNLRTLRATEAFF.

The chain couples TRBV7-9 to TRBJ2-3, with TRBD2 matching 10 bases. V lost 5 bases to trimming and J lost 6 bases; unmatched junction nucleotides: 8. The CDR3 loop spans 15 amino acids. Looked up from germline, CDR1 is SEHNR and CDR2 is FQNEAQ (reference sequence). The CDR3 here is CASSSPGTSADTQYF. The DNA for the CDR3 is TGTGCCAGCAGCAGTCCCGGGACTAGCGCGGATACGCAGTATTTT.

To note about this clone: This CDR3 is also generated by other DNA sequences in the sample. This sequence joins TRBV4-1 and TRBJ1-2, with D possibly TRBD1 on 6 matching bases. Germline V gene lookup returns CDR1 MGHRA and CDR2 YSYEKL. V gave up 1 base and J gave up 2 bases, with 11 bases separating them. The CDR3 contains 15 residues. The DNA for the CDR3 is TGCGCCAGCAGCCAAGTGGGGGCAGGGAACTATGGCTACACCTTC. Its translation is CASSQVGAGNYGYTF.

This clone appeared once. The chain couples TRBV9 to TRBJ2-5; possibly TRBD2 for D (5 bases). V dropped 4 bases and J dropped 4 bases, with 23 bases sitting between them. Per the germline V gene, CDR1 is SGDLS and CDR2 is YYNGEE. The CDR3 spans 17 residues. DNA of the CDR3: TGTGCCAGCAGCCCCGGTTTTATCTCCCGGGGAGCAGAGACCCAGTACTTC. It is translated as CASSPGFISRGAETQYF. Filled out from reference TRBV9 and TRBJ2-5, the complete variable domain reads DSGVTQTPKHLITATGQRVTLRCSPRSGDLSVYWYQQSLDQGLQFLIQYYNGEERAKGNILERFSAQQFPDLHSELNLSSLELGDSALYFCASSPGFISRGAETQYFGPGTRLLVL.

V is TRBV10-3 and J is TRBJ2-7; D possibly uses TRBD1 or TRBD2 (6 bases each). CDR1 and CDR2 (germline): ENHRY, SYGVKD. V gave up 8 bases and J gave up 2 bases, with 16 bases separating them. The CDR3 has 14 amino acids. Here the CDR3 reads CAIGGDTVPYEQYF. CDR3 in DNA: TGTGCCATCGGAGGGGACACCGTCCCCTACGAGCAGTACTTC.

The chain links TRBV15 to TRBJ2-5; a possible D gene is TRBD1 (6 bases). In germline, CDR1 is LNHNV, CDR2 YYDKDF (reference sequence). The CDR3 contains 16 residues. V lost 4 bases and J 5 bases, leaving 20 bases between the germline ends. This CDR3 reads CATSTRATGSGETQYF. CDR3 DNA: TGTGCCACCAGCACCCGGGCGACAGGATCGGGGGAGACCCAGTACTTC.

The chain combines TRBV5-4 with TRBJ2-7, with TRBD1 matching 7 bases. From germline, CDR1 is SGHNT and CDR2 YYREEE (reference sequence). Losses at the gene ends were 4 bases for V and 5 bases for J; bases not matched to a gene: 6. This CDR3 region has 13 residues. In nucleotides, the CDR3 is TGTGCCAGCAGCCGACAGGGAAGGAACGAGCAGTACTTC. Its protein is CASSRQGRNEQYF.

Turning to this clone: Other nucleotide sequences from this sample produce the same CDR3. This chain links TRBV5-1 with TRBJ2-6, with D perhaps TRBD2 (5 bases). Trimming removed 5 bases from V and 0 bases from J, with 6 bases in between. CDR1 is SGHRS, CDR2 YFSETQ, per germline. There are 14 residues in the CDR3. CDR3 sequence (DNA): TGCGCCAGCAGTGGGAGCTCTGGGGCCAACGTCCTGACTTTC. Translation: CASSGSSGANVLTF.

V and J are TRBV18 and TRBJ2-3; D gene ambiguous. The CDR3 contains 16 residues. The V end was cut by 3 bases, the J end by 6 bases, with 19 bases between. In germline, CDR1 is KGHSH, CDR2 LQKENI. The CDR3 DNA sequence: TGTGCCAGCTCACCCTCGAGGACGGCCCCTTCGGATACGCAGTATTTT. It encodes CASSPSRTAPSDTQYF.

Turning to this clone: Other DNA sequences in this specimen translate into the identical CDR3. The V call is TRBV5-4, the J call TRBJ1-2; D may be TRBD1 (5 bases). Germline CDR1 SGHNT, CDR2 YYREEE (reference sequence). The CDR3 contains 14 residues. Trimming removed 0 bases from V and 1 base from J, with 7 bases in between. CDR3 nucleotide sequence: TGTGCCAGCAGCTTGGCCGGGGGTAACTATGGCTACACCTTC. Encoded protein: CASSLAGGNYGYTF. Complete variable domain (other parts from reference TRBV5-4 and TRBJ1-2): ETGVTQSPTHLIKTRGQQVTLRCSSQSGHNTVSWYQQALGQGPQFIFQYYREEENGRGNFPPRFSGLQFPNYSSELNVNALELDDSALYLCASSLAGGNYGYTFGSGTRLTVV.

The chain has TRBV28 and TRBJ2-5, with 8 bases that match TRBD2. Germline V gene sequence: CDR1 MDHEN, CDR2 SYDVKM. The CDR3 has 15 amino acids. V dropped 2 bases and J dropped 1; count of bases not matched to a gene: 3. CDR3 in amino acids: CASSLVAGRQETQYF. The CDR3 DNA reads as TGTGCCAGCAGTTTAGTAGCGGGGCGCCAAGAGACCCAGTACTTC.